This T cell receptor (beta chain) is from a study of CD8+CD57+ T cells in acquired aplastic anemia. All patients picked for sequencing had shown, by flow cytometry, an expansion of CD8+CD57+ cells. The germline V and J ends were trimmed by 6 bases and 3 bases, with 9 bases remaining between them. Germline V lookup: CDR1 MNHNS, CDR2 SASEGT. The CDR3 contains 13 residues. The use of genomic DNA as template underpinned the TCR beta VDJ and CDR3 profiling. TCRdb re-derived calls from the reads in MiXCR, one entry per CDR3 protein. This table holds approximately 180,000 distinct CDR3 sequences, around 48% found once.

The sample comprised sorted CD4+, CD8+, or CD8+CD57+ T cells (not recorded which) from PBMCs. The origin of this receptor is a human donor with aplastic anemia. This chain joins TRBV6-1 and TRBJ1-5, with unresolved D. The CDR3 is CASRMDVNQPQHF. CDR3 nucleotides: TGTGCCAGCAGGATGGACGTCAATCAGCCCCAGCATTTT.